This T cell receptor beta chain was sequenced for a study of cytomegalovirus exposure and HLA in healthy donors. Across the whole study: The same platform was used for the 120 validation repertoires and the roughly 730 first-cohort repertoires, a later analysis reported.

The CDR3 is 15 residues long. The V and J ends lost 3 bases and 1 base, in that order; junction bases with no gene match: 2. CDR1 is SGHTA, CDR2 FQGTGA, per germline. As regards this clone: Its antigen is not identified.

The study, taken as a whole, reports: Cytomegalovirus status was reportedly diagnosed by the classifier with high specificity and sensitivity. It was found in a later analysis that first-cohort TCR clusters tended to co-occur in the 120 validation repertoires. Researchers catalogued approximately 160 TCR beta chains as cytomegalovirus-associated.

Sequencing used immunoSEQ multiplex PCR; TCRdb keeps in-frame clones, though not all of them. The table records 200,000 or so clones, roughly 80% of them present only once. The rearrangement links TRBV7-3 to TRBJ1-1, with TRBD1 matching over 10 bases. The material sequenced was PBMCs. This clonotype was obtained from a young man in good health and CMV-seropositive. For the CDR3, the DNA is TGTGCCAGCAGCTTGACAGGGGGCGCGAACACTGAAGCTTTCTTT. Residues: CASSLTGGANTEAFF.